The rows below give T cell receptor beta chains drawn from one sample of a study of tumor and adjacent non-tumor tissue in lung cancer. TCRdb reprocessed the multiplex PCR reads with MiXCR, giving one entry per CDR3 protein. Here the sample spans over 60,000 distinct CDR3 sequences, around 78% being singletons. Sequenced: lung tumor tissue. The source of these receptors is a man aged 55-75 years with non-small cell lung cancer. CDR3s include the opening cysteine and the closing phenylalanine or tryptophan. D genes are given only for firm matches. Size values are once, few and many counts, or a class for expanded clones, and some rows have none.

DNA,CDR3,length,D,J,size,V
TGCAGTGCTCCAGGCGGGTCGAGACAAAACATTCAGTGCTTC,CSAPGGSRQNIQCF,14,NA,TRBJ2-4,NA,TRBV20-1
TGTGCCAGCTGCGTCGAGGCGATCACTGAAACTTTCTTT,CASCVEAITETFF,13,NA,TRBJ1-1,NA,TRBV6-1
TGTGCCAGCAGCCTCGGGACAGGGGATCAGCCCCAGCATTTT,CASSLGTGDQPQHF,14,TRBD1,TRBJ1-5,few,TRBV3-1
TGCAGTGCTAGACCAGTAGCATCAGTCCAGGAGACCCAGAACTTC,CSARPVASVQETQNF,15,NA,TRBJ2-5,NA,TRBV20-1
TGCAGTGATAGAGGCCCGGAAAACATTAAGTACTTC,CSDRGPENIKYF,12,NA,TRBJ2-4,NA,TRBV20-1
TGTGCCAGCAGTGCCCGGGACAGGGGGCGCGTTGCCAAAAACTTTCACTACTTC,CASSARDRGRVAKNFHYF,18,TRBD1,TRBJ2-4,NA,TRBV6-2/TRBV6-3
TGCAGTACTAGAAATCCGTTGGGCAGCGGGCTGCGTGATACGCAGTATTTT,CSTRNPLGSGLRDTQYF,17,NA,TRBJ2-3,NA,TRBV20-1
TGCAGTGCTAGAGATCGCCGGGGGGGGGGCATCGGAGAGACCCAGTACTTC,CSARDRRGGGIGETQYF,17,TRBD2,TRBJ2-5,NA,TRBV20-1
TGCAGTGCCCTAGGGAGGAGGTCCTACAATGAGCAGTTCTTC,CSALGRRSYNEQFF,14,NA,TRBJ2-1,many,TRBV20-1
TGCAGTGCCCTGCGGACTAGCACCTCCTACAAGCAGTACTTC,CSALRTSTSYKQYF,14,TRBD2,TRBJ2-7,NA,TRBV20-1
TGTGCCAGCAGTGATCCGCTCGAGACAGGGGTAAATGAGCAGATCTTC,CASSDPLETGVNEQIF,16,TRBD1,TRBJ2-1,few,TRBV6-1
TGCAGCGTTGTCCCAATGAACACTGAAGCTTTCTTT,CSVVPMNTEAFF,12,NA,TRBJ1-1,NA,TRBV29-1
TGTGCCAGCAGGCCCAGACTAGCGGGAAGGCGACATATTCGGTACTTC,CASRPRLAGRRHIRYF,16,TRBD2,TRBJ2-4,NA,TRBV6-5
TGTGTCAGCAGTGAAGGACTAGTTACCGGGGAGCTGTTTTTT,CVSSEGLVTGELFF,14,TRBD2,TRBJ2-2,NA,TRBV6-1
TGCAGCGTTGATCGGAACAGGGTTTCGGAGACCCAGTATTTC,CSVDRNRVSETQYF,14,NA,TRBJ2-5,NA,TRBV29-1
TGTGCCAGTAGCGACAAAGGACCTTATAATCATAGCAATAAGCCCCAGCATTTT,CASSDKGPYNHSNKPQHF,18,NA,TRBJ1-5,NA,TRBV6-1
TGTGACAACAGGCCCATCACAGGGAATGAGCAGTTCTTC,CDNRPITGNEQFF,13,NA,TRBJ2-1,NA,TRBV6-6
TGCGCGGGGGCCTGGAGCGGGAATCGGCCCCAGCATTTT,CAGAWSGNRPQHF,13,NA,TRBJ1-5,NA,TRBV10-1
TGCGCCACCTGCCCCGAAGGGAATGAGCAGTTCTTT,CATCPEGNEQFF,12,NA,TRBJ2-1,NA,TRBV6-6
TGCAGTGCTGGGGACAGTGGTCAGTACTTC,CSAGDSGQYF,10,TRBD1,TRBJ2-7,NA,TRBV20-1
TGCAGTGCTAGTATTGTAGTAGGGTTGAGAGATACGCAGTATTTT,CSASIVVGLRDTQYF,15,NA,TRBJ2-3,NA,TRBV20-1
TGTGCCACCAGTGACGGGGGCGTACAAGAGACCCAGTACTTC,CATSDGGVQETQYF,14,NA,TRBJ2-5,few,TRBV24-1
TGCAAAGCTGCTTTAGCGGGAGGGCCGGAGACCGGGGAGCTGTTTTTT,CKAALAGGPETGELFF,16,TRBD2,TRBJ2-2,NA,TRBV20-1
TGCGCCAGCAGCTTGTACTCAGGGGGCTTCACTGAAGCTTTCTTT,CASSLYSGGFTEAFF,15,TRBD1,TRBJ1-1,once,TRBV5-1
TGCAGTAGATTATCGGAGAATTCATACGAGCAGTACTTC,CSRLSENSYEQYF,13,NA,TRBJ2-7,NA,TRBV20-1
TGTGACACCGGCGGCCGGGCTGGAGCCAAATACATTCAGTATTTC,CDTGGRAGAKYIQYF,15,NA,TRBJ2-4,NA,TRBV28
TGTGCGAGCCGAGAAGGGGTGGAAGAGACCCAGTACTTC,CASREGVEETQYF,13,NA,TRBJ2-5,once,TRBV6-6
TGTGCCAGCAGGATACAGGCAGGGATCACAGATACGCAGTTTTTT,CASRIQAGITDTQFF,15,NA,TRBJ2-3,NA,TRBV6-1
TGTGCTAGCGGTCGACCGGACAGACCCTACGAGCAGTACTTC,CASGRPDRPYEQYF,14,NA,TRBJ2-7,once,TRBV6-1
TGTGCGAGCAGATTGTCGGCGGACAGGTTGCACAATGAGCAGTTCTTC,CASRLSADRLHNEQFF,16,TRBD1,TRBJ2-1,NA,TRBV5-6
TGTGCCAACATTATAGCGGGAGGTGTCCACAATGAGCAGTTCTTC,CANIIAGGVHNEQFF,15,TRBD2,TRBJ2-1,few,TRBV6-1
TGTGCCAGTAGCCCATCTCCGGGACCGCCAACCTGCAATGAGCAGTTCTTC,CASSPSPGPPTCNEQFF,17,NA,TRBJ2-1,NA,TRBV6-6
TGTGTCAGCTCACCACGGGCTAGCTCCTACGAGCAGTACTTC,CVSSPRASSYEQYF,14,NA,TRBJ2-7,NA,TRBV18
TGTGCCATCAGTGTCGATCCCCCCACACCCGAGCAGTTCTTC,CAISVDPPTPEQFF,14,NA,TRBJ2-1,NA,TRBV6-1
TGTGCCAGCAGCTTCCCGACGGACACCGGGGAGCTGTTTTTT,CASSFPTDTGELFF,14,NA,TRBJ2-2,many,TRBV5-5